This TCR delta chain was captured in a study of gamma-delta T cells after stem cell transplantation. TCRdb redid the clone calls on the RT-PCR reads with CATT. The data show around 1,200 delta-chain clones, 8.5% to 9% seen once. This sequence originates from a human donor. It is not recorded whose cells these are; they may come from a transplant donor. Sequencing was done on a sample of gamma-delta T cells.

CDR3 loop: CACDTVLTGGYTERGTDKLIF. CDR3 nucleotide sequence: TGTGCCTGTGACACCGTCCTCACTGGGGGATACACAGAAAGAGGCACCGATAAACTCATCTTT. The chain is built from TRDV2 and TRDJ1, with 12 bases that match TRDD3. The CDR3 sequence is 21 residues long. Trimming removed 0 bases from V and 1 base from J; junction bases left unmatched: 17. Germline V gene lookup returns CDR1 GEAIGNYY and CDR2 EKD.